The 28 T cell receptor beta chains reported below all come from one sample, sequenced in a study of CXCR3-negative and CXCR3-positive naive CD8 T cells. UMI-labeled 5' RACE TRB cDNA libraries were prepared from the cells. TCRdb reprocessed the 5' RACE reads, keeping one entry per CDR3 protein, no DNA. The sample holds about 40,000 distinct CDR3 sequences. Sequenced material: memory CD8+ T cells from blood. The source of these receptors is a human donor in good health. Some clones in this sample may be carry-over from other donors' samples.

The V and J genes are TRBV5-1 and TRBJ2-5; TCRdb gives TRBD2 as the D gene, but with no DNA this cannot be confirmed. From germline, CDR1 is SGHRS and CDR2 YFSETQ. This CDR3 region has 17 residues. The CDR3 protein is CASSSGLAGRMGETQYF.

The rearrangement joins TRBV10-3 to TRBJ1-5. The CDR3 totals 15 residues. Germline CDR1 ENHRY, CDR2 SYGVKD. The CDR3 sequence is CAISDGSQGNQPQHF.

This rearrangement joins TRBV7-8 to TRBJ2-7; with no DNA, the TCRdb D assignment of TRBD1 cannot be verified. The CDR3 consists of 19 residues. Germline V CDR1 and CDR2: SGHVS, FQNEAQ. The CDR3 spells CASSLEVTTGRLSSYEQYF.

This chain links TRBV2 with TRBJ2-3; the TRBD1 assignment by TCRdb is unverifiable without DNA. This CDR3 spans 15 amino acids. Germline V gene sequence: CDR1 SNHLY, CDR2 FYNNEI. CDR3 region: CASSRQGQSTDTQYF.

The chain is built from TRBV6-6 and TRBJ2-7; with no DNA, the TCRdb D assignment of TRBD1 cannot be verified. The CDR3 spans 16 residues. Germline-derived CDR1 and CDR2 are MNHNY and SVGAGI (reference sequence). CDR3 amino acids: CASSYSSGRGAYEQYF.

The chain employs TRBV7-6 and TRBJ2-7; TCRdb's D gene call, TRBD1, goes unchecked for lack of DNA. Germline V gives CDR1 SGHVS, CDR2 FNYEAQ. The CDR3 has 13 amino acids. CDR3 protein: CASSPLGGTEQYF.

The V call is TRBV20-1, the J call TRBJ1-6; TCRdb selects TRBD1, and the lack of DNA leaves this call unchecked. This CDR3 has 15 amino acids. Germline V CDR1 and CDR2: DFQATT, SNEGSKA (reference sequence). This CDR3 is CSAREGGMDGSPLHF.

CDR3 sequence reads: CSARPRGQPFYEQYF. The J gene is TRBJ2-7, the V gene TRBV20-1; TCRdb names TRBD1, which stays unverified in the absence of DNA. The germline V gene encodes CDR1 DFQATT and CDR2 SNEGSKA (reference sequence). The CDR3 loop spans 15 amino acids.

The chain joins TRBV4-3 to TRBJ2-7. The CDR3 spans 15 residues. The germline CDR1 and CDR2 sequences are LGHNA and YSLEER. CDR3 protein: CASSPSWAASYEQYF.

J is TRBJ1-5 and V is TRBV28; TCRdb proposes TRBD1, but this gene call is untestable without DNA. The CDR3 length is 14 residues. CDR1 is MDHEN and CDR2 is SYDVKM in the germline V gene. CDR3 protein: CASTLTGLAQPQHF.

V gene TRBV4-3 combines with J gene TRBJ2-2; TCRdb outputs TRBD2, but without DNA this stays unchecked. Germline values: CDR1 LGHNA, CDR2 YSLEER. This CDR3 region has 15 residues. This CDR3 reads CASSQGGLAVGELFF.

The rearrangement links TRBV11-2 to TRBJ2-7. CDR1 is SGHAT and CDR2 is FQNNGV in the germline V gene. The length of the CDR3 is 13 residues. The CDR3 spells CASKDDGSYEQYF.

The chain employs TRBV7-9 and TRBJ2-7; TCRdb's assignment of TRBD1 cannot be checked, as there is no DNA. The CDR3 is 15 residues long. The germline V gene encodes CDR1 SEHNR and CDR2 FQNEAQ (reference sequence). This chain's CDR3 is CASSSRGQHSYEQYF. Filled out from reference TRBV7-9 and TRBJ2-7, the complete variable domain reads DTGVSQNPRHKITKRGQNVTFRCDPISEHNRLYWYRQTLGQGPEFLTYFQNEAQLEKSRLLSDRFSAERPKGSFSTLEIQRTEQGDSAMYLCASSSRGQHSYEQYFGPGTRLTVT.

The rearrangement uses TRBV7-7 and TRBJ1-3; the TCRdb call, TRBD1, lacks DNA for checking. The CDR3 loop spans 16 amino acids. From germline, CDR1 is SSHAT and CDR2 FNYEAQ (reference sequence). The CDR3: CASSSGQGTSGNTIYF.

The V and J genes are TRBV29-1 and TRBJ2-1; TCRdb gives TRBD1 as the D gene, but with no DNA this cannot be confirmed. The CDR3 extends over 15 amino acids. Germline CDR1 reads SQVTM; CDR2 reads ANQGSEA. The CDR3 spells CSVENRDRGLDEQFF.

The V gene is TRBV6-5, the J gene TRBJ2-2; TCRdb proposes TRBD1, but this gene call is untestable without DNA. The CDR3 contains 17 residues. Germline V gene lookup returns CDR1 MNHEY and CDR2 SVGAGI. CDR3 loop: CATGRDRDPLNTGELFF.

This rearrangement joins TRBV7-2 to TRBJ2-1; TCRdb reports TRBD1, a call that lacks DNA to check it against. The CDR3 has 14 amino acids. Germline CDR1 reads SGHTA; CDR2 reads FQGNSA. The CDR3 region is CASSPTSGLHEQFF.

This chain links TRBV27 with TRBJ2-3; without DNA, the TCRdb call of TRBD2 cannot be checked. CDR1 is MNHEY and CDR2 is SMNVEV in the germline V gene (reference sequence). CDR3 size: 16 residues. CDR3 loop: CASSLTSGTSTDTQYF.

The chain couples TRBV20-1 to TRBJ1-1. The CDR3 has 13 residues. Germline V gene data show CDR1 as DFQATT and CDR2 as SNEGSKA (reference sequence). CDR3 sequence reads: CSAERATNTEAFF.

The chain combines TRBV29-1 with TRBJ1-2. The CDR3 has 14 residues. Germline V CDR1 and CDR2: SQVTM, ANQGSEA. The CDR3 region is CSVESDNKNYGYTF.

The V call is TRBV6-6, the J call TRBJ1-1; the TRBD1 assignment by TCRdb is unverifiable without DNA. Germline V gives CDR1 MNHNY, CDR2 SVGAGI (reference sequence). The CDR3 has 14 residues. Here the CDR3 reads CASSYGGLNTEAFF.

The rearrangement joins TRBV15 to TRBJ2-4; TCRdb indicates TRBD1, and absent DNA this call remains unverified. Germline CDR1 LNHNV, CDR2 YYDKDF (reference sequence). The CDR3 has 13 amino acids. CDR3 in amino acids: CATSGGGKNIQYF.

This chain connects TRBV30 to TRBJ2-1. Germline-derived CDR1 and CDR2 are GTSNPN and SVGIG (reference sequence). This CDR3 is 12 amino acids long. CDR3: CALDGGAGQQFF.

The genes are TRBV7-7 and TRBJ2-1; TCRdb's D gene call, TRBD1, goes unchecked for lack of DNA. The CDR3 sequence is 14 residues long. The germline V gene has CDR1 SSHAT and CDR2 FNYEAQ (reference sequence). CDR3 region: CASSPDWDENEQFF.

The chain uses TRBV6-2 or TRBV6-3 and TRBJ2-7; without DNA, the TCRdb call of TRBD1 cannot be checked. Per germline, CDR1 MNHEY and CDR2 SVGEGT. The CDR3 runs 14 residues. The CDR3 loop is CASSPLGRFYEQYF.

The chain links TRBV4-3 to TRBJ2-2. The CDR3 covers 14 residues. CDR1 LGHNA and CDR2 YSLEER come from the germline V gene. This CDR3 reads CASSQDPTTGELFF.

The CDR3 sequence: CASSSRRRGEEETQYF. This chain links TRBV28 with TRBJ2-5; as DNA is missing, the TRBD2 call by TCRdb cannot be tested. Germline-derived CDR1 and CDR2 are MDHEN and SYDVKM. The CDR3 covers 16 residues. The full variable domain, in which reference TRBV28 and TRBJ2-5 provide the parts outside the CDR3, is DVKVTQSSRYLVKRTGEKVFLECVQDMDHENMFWYRQDPGLGLRLIYFSYDVKMKEKGDIPEGYSVSREKKERFSLILESASTNQTSMYLCASSSRRRGEEETQYFGPGTRLLVL.

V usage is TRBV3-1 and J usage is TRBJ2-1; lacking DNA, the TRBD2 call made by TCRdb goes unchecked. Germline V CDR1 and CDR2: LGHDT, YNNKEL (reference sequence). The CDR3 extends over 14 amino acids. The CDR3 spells CASSHVAWHNEQFF.